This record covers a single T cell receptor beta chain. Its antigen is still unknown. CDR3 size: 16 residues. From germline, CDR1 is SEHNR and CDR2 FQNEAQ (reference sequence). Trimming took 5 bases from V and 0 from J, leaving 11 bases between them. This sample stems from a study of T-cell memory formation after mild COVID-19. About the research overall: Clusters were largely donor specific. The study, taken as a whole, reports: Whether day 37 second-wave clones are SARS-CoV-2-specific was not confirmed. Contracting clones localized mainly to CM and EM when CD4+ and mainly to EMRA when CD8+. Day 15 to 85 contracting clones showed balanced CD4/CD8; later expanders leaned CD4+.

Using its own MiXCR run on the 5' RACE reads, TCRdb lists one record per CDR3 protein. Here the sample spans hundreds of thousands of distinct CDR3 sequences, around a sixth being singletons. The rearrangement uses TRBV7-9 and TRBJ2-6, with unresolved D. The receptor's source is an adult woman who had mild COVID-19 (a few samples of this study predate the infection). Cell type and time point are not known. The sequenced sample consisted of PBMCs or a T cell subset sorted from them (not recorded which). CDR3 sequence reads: CASSPRTVSGANVLTF. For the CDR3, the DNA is TGTGCCAGCAGCCCACGGACGGTCTCTGGGGCCAACGTCCTGACTTTC. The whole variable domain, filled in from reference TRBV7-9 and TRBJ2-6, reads DTGVSQNPRHKITKRGQNVTFRCDPISEHNRLYWYRQTLGQGPEFLTYFQNEAQLEKSRLLSDRFSAERPKGSFSTLEIQRTEQGDSAMYLCASSPRTVSGANVLTFGAGSRLTVL.